This note documents a single TCR beta chain sequence. Its antigen remains unknown. The data stem from a study of shared clonotypes between healthy human individuals. At the level of the study: The cohort had two women and three men, ages 18 to 49. CD4 naive and CD4 memory each took three plates per donor, while CD8 naive took two and CD8 memory one.

Naive CD8 populations comprised CD45RO-negative cells positively selected for CCR7, excluding terminally differentiated effector memory CD45RA+ cells. Sequenced by immunoSEQ multiplex PCR; TCRdb stores in-frame clones only, minus some. The sample shows about 800,000 clones, 96% of them seen only once. CDR1 is SEHNR, CDR2 FQNEAQ, per germline (reference sequence). The CDR3 has 14 amino acids. Trimming cost V 1 base and J 4 bases, with 10 bases left between them. Study observations and caveats: When compared with the clonotypes that were shared by all four sorted-subset donors, the non-shared clonotypes turned out to have lower generation probabilities. Clonotype sharing among the donors was expected to vary with sequencing depth.

The clonotype comes from a man aged 25-45 years in good health. The sample taken for sequencing was naive CD8+ T cells sorted from blood. The rearrangement joins TRBV7-9 to TRBJ1-2; D is possibly TRBD1 (5 bases). Here the CDR3 DNA reads TGTGCCAGCAGCTTAGAGGGCAGGGCCTATGGCTACACCTTC. It is translated as CASSLEGRAYGYTF.